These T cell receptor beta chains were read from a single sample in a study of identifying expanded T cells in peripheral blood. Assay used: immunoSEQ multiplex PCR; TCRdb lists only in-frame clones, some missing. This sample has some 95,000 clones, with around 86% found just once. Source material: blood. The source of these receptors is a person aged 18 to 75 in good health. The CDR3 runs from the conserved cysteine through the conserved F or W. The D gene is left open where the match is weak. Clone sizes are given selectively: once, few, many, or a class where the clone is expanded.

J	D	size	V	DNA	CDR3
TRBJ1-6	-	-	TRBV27	TGTGCCAGCAGGGGGACCGTCTATAATTCACCCCTCCACTTT	CASRGTVYNSPLHF
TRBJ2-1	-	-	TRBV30	TGTGCCTGGAGTGGGTGGACAGCATACAATGAGCAGTTCTTC	CAWSGWTAYNEQFF
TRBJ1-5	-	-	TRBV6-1	TGTGCCAGCAGTTTGGACGGAGCCGGGAGGCCCCAGCATTTT	CASSLDGAGRPQHF
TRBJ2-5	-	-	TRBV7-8	TGTGCCAGCAGGGGAGGAGGCCCCAACGGAGAGACCCAGTACTTC	CASRGGGPNGETQYF
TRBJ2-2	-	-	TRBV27	TGTGCCAGCAAAGGGACAACCTTGAACACCGGGGAGCTGTTTTTT	CASKGTTLNTGELFF
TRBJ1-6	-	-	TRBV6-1	TGTGCCAGCAGAAGAGGGGGTTCTGGTTCACCCCTCCACTTT	CASRRGGSGSPLHF
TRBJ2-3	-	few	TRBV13	TGTGCCAGCAGCCGCCTAGGGATGACAGATACGCAGTATTTT	CASSRLGMTDTQYF
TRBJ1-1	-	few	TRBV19	TGTGCCAGTAGTGCTCACTCAGGGAACACTGAAGCTTTCTTT	CASSAHSGNTEAFF
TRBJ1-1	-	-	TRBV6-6	TGTGCCAGCAGTTGGGGTGTCACTGAAGCTTTCTTT	CASSWGVTEAFF
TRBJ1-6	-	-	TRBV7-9	TGTGCCAGCAGAACAGGCACCTCACCCCTCCACTTT	CASRTGTSPLHF
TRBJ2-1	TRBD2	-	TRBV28	TGTGCCAGCAGTCGGGGGGTCTCCTACAATGAGCAGTTCTTC	CASSRGVSYNEQFF
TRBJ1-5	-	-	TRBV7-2	TGTGCCAGCAGCTTCGACCATTCCCCCAATCAGCCCCAGCATTTT	CASSFDHSPNQPQHF
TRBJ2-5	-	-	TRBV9	TGTGCCAGCACGGGTGAGAACCAAGAGACCCAGTACTTC	CASTGENQETQYF
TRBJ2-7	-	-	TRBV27	TGTGCCAGCAGGTCATACAGGGCCGCCTACGAGCAGTACTTC	CASRSYRAAYEQYF
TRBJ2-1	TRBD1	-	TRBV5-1	TGCGCCAGCAGACCTGAGACAGGGGGCTACAATGAGCAGTTCTTC	CASRPETGGYNEQFF
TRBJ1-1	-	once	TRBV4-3	TGCGCCAGCAGATCCGGGAGGGAAGCTTTCTTT	CASRSGREAFF
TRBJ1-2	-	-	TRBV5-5	TGTGCCAGCAGCCCTTCGACAGGCGGGGGTCTCGGTGGCTACACCTTC	CASSPSTGGGLGGYTF
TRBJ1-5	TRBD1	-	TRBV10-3	TGTGCCATCAGCAAAGACAGGGATGGTCAGCCCCAGCATTTT	CAISKDRDGQPQHF
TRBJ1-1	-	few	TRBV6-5	TGTGCCAGCAGCCCCCACAGGTCTGAAGCTTTCTTT	CASSPHRSEAFF
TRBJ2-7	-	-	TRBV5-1	TGCGCCAGCACCTGGGCGGACACCTACGAGCAGTACTTC	CASTWADTYEQYF
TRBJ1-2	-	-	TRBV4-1	TGCGCCAGCAGCCAAGTAATAGTCCGCCGGAGCGGCTACACCTTC	CASSQVIVRRSGYTF
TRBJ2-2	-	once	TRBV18	TGTGCCAGCTCACCCCTACCCTATCCTCCAGGACCGAACACCGGGGAGCTGTTTTTT	CASSPLPYPPGPNTGELFF
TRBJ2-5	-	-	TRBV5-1	TGCGCCAGCAGCCCGTGGGGCGTGCAAGAGACCCAGTACTTC	CASSPWGVQETQYF
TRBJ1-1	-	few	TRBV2	TGTGCCAGCAGTGTAAGGCCCCACGGGGACACTGAAGCTTTCTTT	CASSVRPHGDTEAFF
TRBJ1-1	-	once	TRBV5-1	TGCGCCAGCAGCTTCCCGGGGGCTGGCACTGAAGCTTTCTTT	CASSFPGAGTEAFF
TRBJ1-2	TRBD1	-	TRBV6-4	TGTGCCAGCAGTGATACGGGACAGCCTAGCTATGGCTACACCTTC	CASSDTGQPSYGYTF
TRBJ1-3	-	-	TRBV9	TGTGCCAGCAGCGACGCTAGGGCAGAAACCATTGGAAACACCATATATTTT	CASSDARAETIGNTIYF
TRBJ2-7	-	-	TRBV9	TGTGCCAGCAGCGTAGGACAGTTAGACTACGAGCAGTACTTC	CASSVGQLDYEQYF
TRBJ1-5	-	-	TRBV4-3	TGCGCCAGCAGCCAGGCCCCGACAGGCAGCAATCAGCCCCAGCATTTT	CASSQAPTGSNQPQHF
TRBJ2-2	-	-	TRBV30	TGTGCCTGGAGTTTCGTAGCAGGGGCCGGGGAGCTGTTTTTT	CAWSFVAGAGELFF
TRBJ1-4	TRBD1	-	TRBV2	TGTGCCAGCAGCGATTGGACAGGGGAAGAAAAACTGTTTTTT	CASSDWTGEEKLFF
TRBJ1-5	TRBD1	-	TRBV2	TGTGCCAGCGCTGCCCGACAGGGGACAAAACAGCCCCAGCATTTT	CASAARQGTKQPQHF
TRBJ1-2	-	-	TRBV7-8	TGTGCCAGCAGCTTAAGGTCTGGGGATGGCTACACCTTC	CASSLRSGDGYTF
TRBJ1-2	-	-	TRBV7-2	TGTGCCAGCAGCCCTATTCTAACGTCCTTCTATGGCTACACCTTC	CASSPILTSFYGYTF
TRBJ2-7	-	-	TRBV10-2	TGCGCCAGCAGTTTTAGGGGCACCTCCTACGAGCAGTACTTC	CASSFRGTSYEQYF
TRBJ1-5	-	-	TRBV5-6	TGTGCCAGCAGCCAGGGACTTCAGGGTCAGCCCCAGCATTTT	CASSQGLQGQPQHF
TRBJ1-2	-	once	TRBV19	TGTGCCAGTAGGGAGACCCGGAGGCATGGCTACACCTTC	CASRETRRHGYTF
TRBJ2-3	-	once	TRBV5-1	TGCGCCAGCAGCTCGTCCACTCTAGACACAGATACGCAGTATTTT	CASSSSTLDTDTQYF
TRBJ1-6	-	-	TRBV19	TGTGCCAGTAGTATAATTGTCGGGACCAATTCACCCCTCCACTTT	CASSIIVGTNSPLHF
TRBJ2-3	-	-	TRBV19	TGTGCCAGTAGTATAAGCTCTGGAATTGGAGCGCAGTATTTT	CASSISSGIGAQYF
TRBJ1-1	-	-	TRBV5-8	TGTGCCAGCAGCCCAACCTCCGGTAATTGGGGAAACACTGAAGCTTTCTTT	CASSPTSGNWGNTEAFF
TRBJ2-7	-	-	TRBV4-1	TGCGCCAGCAGCCTCCAGGGGGGCTACGAGCAGTACTTC	CASSLQGGYEQYF
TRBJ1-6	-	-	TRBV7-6	TGTGCCAGCAGTTTAGGGGGTTCCTCCTATAATTCACCCCTCCACTTT	CASSLGGSSYNSPLHF